The present T cell receptor (beta chain) was sequenced within a study of breast tumors, draining lymph nodes, adjacent tissues. A word on this clonotype: It may be a read error: a sequence one base away is much more abundant.

CDR1 and CDR2 from the germline V gene are MNHEY and SVGAGI. This CDR3 has 15 amino acids. MiXCR, applied by TCRdb to the multiplex PCR reads, yields one record per CDR3 protein. The sample gives 200,000 or so distinct CDR3 sequences, roughly 29% of which show up once; over 4% is in the top ten. Breast cancer patients provided tissue from their axillary draining lymph nodes. Sequencing used axillary lymph node tissue. This chain links TRBV6-5 with TRBJ2-1, with 8 bases that match TRBD2. The sequence was obtained from a female donor with breast cancer. Some clones in this sample may be carry-over from other donors' samples. The CDR3 protein is CASSYSRLAGPEQSF. The CDR3 region has the DNA TGTGCCAGCAGTTACTCGAGGCTAGCGGGCCCCGAGCAGTCCTTC.